A single sample gave rise to the 30 T cell receptor beta chains below, sequenced in a study of T cells in Graves' hyperthyroidism and ophthalmopathy. There were TCR beta CDR3 regions amplified from RNA transcripts. RT-PCR in the first round (using the HTBI primer set) targeted the TCR CDR3. TCRdb reprocessed the multiplex PCR reads with MiXCR, giving one entry per CDR3 protein. The sample contains roughly 630,000 distinct CDR3 sequences, more than 15% of which appear only once. The sample comprised blood. The receptors shown here come from a woman in her twenties or thirties with Graves' hyperthyroidism.

The V and J genes are TRBV7-2 and TRBJ2-7, with 9 positions matching TRBD2. The V gene end was trimmed by 5 bases and the J gene end by 5 bases; junction bases not matched to a gene: 10. The CDR3 consists of 15 residues. Germline V gene sequence: CDR1 SGHTA, CDR2 FQGNSA. The CDR3 spells CASSGGAGGPNEQYF. The CDR3 DNA follows: TGTGCCAGCAGCGGGGGGGCGGGAGGGCCGAACGAGCAGTACTTC.

Ten or more counts support this clonotype. The genes are TRBV30 and TRBJ1-5, with D possibly being TRBD1 (5 bases). Looked up from germline, CDR1 is GTSNPN and CDR2 is SVGIG (reference sequence). This CDR3 contains 12 residues. Trimming stripped 2 bases from V and 4 bases from J, with 6 bases between. CDR3 in amino acids: CAWSTGNQPQHF. The CDR3 DNA is TGTGCCTGGAGTACAGGTAATCAGCCCCAGCATTTT.

The CDR3 loop is CATSRDPAGRTGANVLTF. DNA for the CDR3: TGTGCCACCAGCAGAGATCCAGCAGGGAGAACTGGGGCCAACGTCCTGACTTTC. The chain carries TRBV15 and TRBJ2-6; D is possibly TRBD1 or TRBD2 (5 bases each). Trimming took 0 bases from V and 2 from J, leaving 14 bases between them. The length of the CDR3 is 18 residues. CDR1 is LNHNV and CDR2 is YYDKDF in the germline V gene (reference sequence). The full variable domain, in which reference TRBV15 and TRBJ2-6 provide the parts outside the CDR3, is DAMVIQNPRYQVTQFGKPVTLSCSQTLNHNVMYWYQQKSSQAPKLLFHYYDKDFNNEADTPDNFQSRRPNTSFCFLDIRSPGLGDTAMYLCATSRDPAGRTGANVLTFGAGSRLTVL.

This clonotype was recorded many times. CDR3 loop: CASSDRDEKLFF. The CDR3 DNA is TGCGCCAGCAGCGACAGAGATGAAAAACTGTTTTTT. The V call is TRBV5-1, the J call TRBJ1-4; TRBD1 is a possible D gene (5 bases). This CDR3 is built from 12 residues. CDR1 and CDR2 (germline): SGHRS, YFSETQ. Trimming removed 4 bases at V and 6 bases at J, with 7 bases between.

The genes are TRBV19 and TRBJ2-1; D may match TRBD1 or TRBD2 (7 bases each). Per the germline V gene, CDR1 is LNHDA and CDR2 is SQIVND (reference sequence). Between the trimmed V and J ends, which lost 5 bases and 2 bases, there was a span of 13 bases. The CDR3 runs 15 residues. As DNA, the CDR3 is TGTGCCAGTAGTCGACAGGGAGGGACCTACAATGAGCAGTTCTTC. Its protein is CASSRQGGTYNEQFF.

This clonotype was seen ten or more times. The chain is built from TRBV20-1 and TRBJ2-7; 13 bases line up with TRBD2. CDR3 length: 15 residues. From germline, CDR1 is DFQATT and CDR2 SNEGSKA (reference sequence). V dropped 5 bases and J dropped 5; count of bases not matched to a gene: 9. The CDR3 DNA reads as TGCAGTGCTGGACTAGCGGGAGACATGATGAACGAGCAGTACTTC. This encodes CSAGLAGDMMNEQYF.

This rearrangement joins TRBV10-1 to TRBJ1-1, with D possibly matching TRBD1 (5 bases). With 7 bases removed from V and 9 bases from J, the gap between germline ends came to 21 bases. The CDR3 extends over 14 amino acids. CDR1 and CDR2 (germline): WNHNN, SYGVQD (reference sequence). The CDR3 nucleotides read TGCGCCAGCAATAAGTGGGGGGATAAGACTCAAGCTTTCTTT. Translated, it gives CASNKWGDKTQAFF.

There are many counts of this clonotype. V gene TRBV20-1 combines with J gene TRBJ2-5; the D gene is possibly TRBD1 (5 bases). V was shortened by 6 bases and J by 3 bases, with 20 bases between the two germline ends. The V gene's germline CDR1 is DFQATT and CDR2 SNEGSKA (reference sequence). The length of the CDR3 is 15 residues. CDR3 protein: CSASEAKQVKETQYF. The CDR3 coding sequence is TGCAGTGCGAGTGAGGCGAAACAGGTGAAAGAGACCCAGTACTTC.

The rearrangement links TRBV6-2 or TRBV6-3 to TRBJ2-7; D call uncertain. V lost 7 bases, J lost 2 bases, and 12 bases lay in between. CDR1 and CDR2 (germline): MNHEY, SVGEGT. The CDR3 consists of 13 residues. CDR3 loop: CASTQTGTYEQYF. CDR3 bases: TGTGCCAGCACCCAGACTGGAACCTACGAGCAGTACTTC.

V is TRBV2 and J is TRBJ1-6; 10 positions agree with TRBD1. Germline V gene data show CDR1 as SNHLY and CDR2 as FYNNEI. The CDR3 contains 14 residues. V was clipped by 5 bases and J by 10 bases; unmatched bases: 5. DNA for the CDR3: TGTGCCAGCAGTTTGACAGGGGGCGCGTCACCCCTCCACTTT. Translation: CASSLTGGASPLHF.

The DNA of the CDR3 is TGTGCCAGCAGCTTCGGGAGACCAGATACGCAGTATTTT. It codes for CASSFGRPDTQYF. This rearrangement joins TRBV7-2 to TRBJ2-3, with D possibly TRBD2 on 6 matching bases. V lost 3 bases and J lost 4, with 8 bases in between. Germline V gene data show CDR1 as SGHTA and CDR2 as FQGNSA. This CDR3 is built from 13 residues.

This clonotype was seen only once. This CDR3 fails to terminate in the conserved phenylalanine or tryptophan, so it likely reflects a read error. The rearrangement joins TRBV7-9 to TRBJ2-2; D call uncertain. Germline loops: CDR1 SEHNR, CDR2 FQNEAQ (reference sequence). Trimming pared 6 bases from V and 5 bases from J, leaving 4 bases between. The CDR3 extends over 11 amino acids. The CDR3 sequence is CASRHTGELFL. In DNA, the CDR3 is TGTGCCAGCAGACATACCGGGGAGCTGTTTTTA.

This clonotype was detected many times. CDR3 DNA: TGTGCCAGCAGCTTAGAATCTCGCCGGGACAGGGGGCATGGAAACACCATATATTTT. This sequence encodes CASSLESRRDRGHGNTIYF. V and J are TRBV7-2 and TRBJ1-3; 12 nucleotides align to TRBD1. The length of the CDR3 is 19 residues. Germline V gene sequence: CDR1 SGHTA, CDR2 FQGNSA. The V segment lost 1 base and the J segment 3 bases; nucleotides outside the gene matches: 10.

This clonotype was seen many times. J is TRBJ2-3 and V is TRBV7-2; 7 nucleotides line up with TRBD1. This CDR3 spans 15 amino acids. CDR1 and CDR2 (germline): SGHTA, FQGNSA. Trimming at V came to 5 bases and at J to 3 bases, leaving 8 bases not matched to a gene. In DNA, the CDR3 is TGTGCCAGCAGCAGAGCGACAGGGATTACAGATACGCAGTATTTT. Protein: CASSRATGITDTQYF.

This clonotype was found many times. CDR3 in DNA: TGTGCCAGCAGTCGTCCCGGGACAGGGAAATCCACTGAAGCTTTCTTT. It codes for CASSRPGTGKSTEAFF. The chain carries TRBV27 and TRBJ1-1; 9 bases map to TRBD1. Germline CDR1 MNHEY, CDR2 SMNVEV (reference sequence). Trimming cost V 5 bases and J 4 bases; bases outside gene matches: 11. There are 16 residues in the CDR3.

This chain joins TRBV10-2 and TRBJ2-1, with 7 bases lining up with TRBD2. The V and J ends lost 9 bases and 6 bases, in that order; junction bases with no gene match: 8. There are 13 residues in the CDR3. Germline values: CDR1 WSHSY, CDR2 SAAADI. CDR3 residues: CARSRTRGNEQFF. CDR3 DNA: TGCGCCAGGTCGAGGACTAGAGGCAATGAGCAGTTCTTC.

V and J are TRBV19 and TRBJ1-1; D possibly corresponds to TRBD1 (6 bases). The V and J ends lost 2 bases and 4 bases respectively, with 11 bases between them. From germline, CDR1 is LNHDA and CDR2 SQIVND (reference sequence). This CDR3 region has 14 residues. The CDR3 sequence is CASSISGGPTEAFF. In DNA form, the CDR3 reads TGTGCCAGTAGTATATCCGGGGGCCCCACTGAAGCTTTCTTT. The whole variable domain, remainder taken from reference TRBV19 and TRBJ1-1, is DGGITQSPKYLFRKEGQNVTLSCEQNLNHDAMYWYRQDPGQGLRLIYYSQIVNDFQKGDIAEGYSVSREKKESFPLTVTSAQKNPTAFYLCASSISGGPTEAFFGQGTRLTVV.

In its sample, this clonotype was seen many times. V usage is TRBV20-1 and J usage is TRBJ1-5; the match to TRBD1 covers 8 bases. With V trimmed by 5 bases and J by 6 bases, 9 bases remained unmatched. The CDR3 is made up of 14 amino acids. Germline loops: CDR1 DFQATT, CDR2 SNEGSKA (reference sequence). The CDR3 bases are TGCAGTGCTTACGAGACAGGGGTCGGTCAGCCCCAGCATTTT. Translation gives CSAYETGVGQPQHF.

In this sample, this clonotype turned up many times. This clone may be a read error of a much larger clone one base away. The chain combines TRBV27 with TRBJ2-1; tentative D call: TRBD1 (5 bases). CDR3 length: 12 residues. V shed 4 bases and J shed 7 bases, with 8 bases lying between them. Germline V lookup: CDR1 MNHEY, CDR2 SMNVEV (reference sequence). The CDR3 DNA follows: TGTGCCAGCAGTTCGACAGCTAATGAGCAGTTCTTC. Translated: CASSSTANEQFF.

This clonotype was seen many times. The genes are TRBV7-2 and TRBJ1-2, with 7 bases identical to TRBD1. The CDR3 loop spans 18 amino acids. The ends lost 1 base at V and 1 base at J; junction bases unmatched: 12. In germline, CDR1 is SGHTA, CDR2 FQGNSA. The CDR3 protein is CASSLGFSGDSYNYGYTF. As DNA, the CDR3 is TGTGCCAGCAGCTTAGGATTTTCGGGGGACAGCTATAACTATGGCTACACCTTC.

This clonotype was observed a handful of times. The V gene is TRBV5-6, the J gene TRBJ2-1; 8 bases agree with TRBD2. With 0 bases clipped from V and 3 bases from J, the junction kept 8 bases outside the gene matches. The length of the CDR3 is 17 residues. Per the germline V gene, CDR1 is SGHDT and CDR2 is YYEEEE. The CDR3 DNA follows: TGTGCCAGCAGCTTGGCCAAACTAGCGGCCTACTACAATGAGCAGTTCTTC. It translates to CASSLAKLAAYYNEQFF.

This clonotype was seen a few times. The CDR3 reads CASSITGGGAGANVLTF. For the CDR3, the DNA is TGTGCCAGTAGTATAACGGGAGGAGGAGCTGGGGCCAACGTCCTGACTTTC. The chain is built from TRBV19 and TRBJ2-6, with 7 positions matching TRBD2. CDR3 length equals 17 residues. Germline V lookup: CDR1 LNHDA, CDR2 SQIVND (reference sequence). V dropped 2 bases and J dropped 2; count of bases not matched to a gene: 6.

The CDR3 DNA reads TGCGCCAGCAGCCAAGATAGCAGCCGCCAGGGACCCTGGATGGACAATGAGCAGTTCTTC. Translating gives CASSQDSSRQGPWMDNEQFF. V usage is TRBV4-3 and J usage is TRBJ2-1, with D perhaps matching TRBD1 or TRBD2 (5 bases each). CDR1 LGHNA and CDR2 YSLEER come from the germline V gene. The CDR3 runs to 20 residues. The germline V and J ends were trimmed by 0 bases and 5 bases, with 26 bases remaining between them.

Ten or more counts support this clonotype. This chain links TRBV9 with TRBJ1-5; tentatively, D is TRBD1 (5 bases). Looked up from germline, CDR1 is SGDLS and CDR2 is YYNGEE. The CDR3 is 13 amino acids. Trimming removed 3 bases at V and 7 bases at J, with 11 bases between. The DNA of the CDR3 is TGTGCCAGCAGCGGAACAGGCGGGCAGCCCCAGCATTTT. Encoded protein: CASSGTGGQPQHF.

Worth noting for this clonotype: A read error may be the cause here, since a much bigger clone is one base away. The J gene is TRBJ1-5, the V gene TRBV3-1; D gene uncertain. Trimming took 4 bases from V and 0 from J, leaving 7 bases between them. The CDR3 spans 14 residues. CDR1 is LGHDT and CDR2 is YNNKEL in the germline V gene (reference sequence). CDR3 nucleotides: TGTGCCAGCAGCCGAGAGCTTAGCAATCAGCCCCAGCATTTT. This sequence encodes CASSRELSNQPQHF.

The table lists this clonotype with many counts. This chain links TRBV6-5 with TRBJ2-1, with D unresolved. The V and J ends lost 2 bases and 3 bases respectively, with 11 bases between them. Per the germline V gene, CDR1 is MNHEY and CDR2 is SVGAGI. CDR3 length equals 15 residues. CDR3 bases: TGTGCCAGCAGTTACATTGGCGGAAACTACAATGAGCAGTTCTTC. The encoded protein is CASSYIGGNYNEQFF.

This clonotype was counted only a few times. V usage is TRBV7-2 and J usage is TRBJ2-5; possible D gene TRBD1, 7 bases. This CDR3 contains 13 residues. Trimming stripped 5 bases from V and 5 bases from J, with 12 bases between. CDR1 and CDR2 (germline): SGHTA, FQGNSA. The CDR3 sequence: CASSAQGGETQYF. CDR3 coding DNA: TGTGCCAGCAGCGCGCAGGGGGGCGAGACCCAGTACTTC.

The genes are TRBV28 and TRBJ1-1, with 7 bases fitting TRBD1. With V trimmed by 6 bases and J by 2 bases, 9 bases remained unmatched. The CDR3 contains 15 residues. The germline CDR1 and CDR2 sequences are MDHEN and SYDVKM. The CDR3 nucleotides read TGTGCCAGCAGATCCGGGACAGCACTAAACACTGAAGCTTTCTTT. Amino acids: CASRSGTALNTEAFF. Full variable domain (outside the CDR3, taken from reference TRBV28 and TRBJ1-1): DVKVTQSSRYLVKRTGEKVFLECVQDMDHENMFWYRQDPGLGLRLIYFSYDVKMKEKGDIPEGYSVSREKKERFSLILESASTNQTSMYLCASRSGTALNTEAFFGQGTRLTVV.

V and J are TRBV20-1 and TRBJ1-2, with D unclear. In germline, CDR1 is DFQATT, CDR2 SNEGSKA (reference sequence). The CDR3 has 15 amino acids. Trimming took off 3 bases at V and 0 bases at J, with 14 bases between the two ends. The CDR3 DNA reads as TGCAGTGCTAGTGGTACCGTCTTAGCTAACTATGGCTACACCTTC. It codes for CSASGTVLANYGYTF.

This clonotype occurred many times. The gene calls are TRBV4-1 and TRBJ2-1; 7 bases match TRBD2. The CDR3 extends over 15 amino acids. Germline V gene data show CDR1 as MGHRA and CDR2 as YSYEKL. The ends lost 4 bases at V and 7 bases at J; junction bases unmatched: 10. CDR3 residues: CASSLPGGRGNEQFF. The CDR3 nucleotides read TGCGCCAGCAGCCTGCCGGGCGGGAGAGGAAATGAGCAGTTCTTC.